The rows below give T cell receptor beta chains drawn from one sample of a study of blood T cell repertoires in COVID-19. Produced via immunoSEQ multiplex PCR; TCRdb's table is partial and in-frame only. Of around 230,000 clones in the sample, around 88% were seen once. The specimen sequenced was PBMCs or T cells enriched from blood (not recorded which). These receptors all stem from a woman in her thirties or forties with acute COVID-19. Each CDR3 is given with its conserved first and last residue. The D gene is left open where the match is weak. Not every row has a clone size; where given, it reads once, few, many or a size class.

V	D	size	J	DNA	CDR3
TRBV7-3	NA	NA	TRBJ2-1	TGTGCCAGCAGCTTATCATCTGCGGGGGCCAACAATGAGCAGTTCTTC	CASSLSSAGANNEQFF
TRBV19	TRBD1	NA	TRBJ1-1	TGTGCCAGTAGAAGGGGGCAGATGAACACTGAAGCTTTCTTT	CASRRGQMNTEAFF
TRBV15	TRBD2	NA	TRBJ2-5	TGTGCCACCAGCAGAGAGGAGCGGGAGTTAGAGACCCAGTACTTC	CATSREERELETQYF
TRBV19	NA	NA	TRBJ2-1	TGTGCCAGTAGTATCAAACAGGGCAATGAGCAGTTCTTC	CASSIKQGNEQFF
TRBV6-1	NA	NA	TRBJ2-2	TGTGCCAGCAGTGAGGGGTCGGGGTGGACCGGGGAGCTGTTTTTT	CASSEGSGWTGELFF
TRBV21-1	NA	NA	TRBJ2-1	TGTGCCAGCAGCAAAGACTCTGGAGGGAGCAAATTCTACAATGAGCAGTTCTTC	CASSKDSGGSKFYNEQFF
TRBV11-2	TRBD2	NA	TRBJ2-5	TGTGCCAGCAGCTCGGGGACTAGCGGGGTCCAAGAGACCCAGTACTTC	CASSSGTSGVQETQYF
TRBV11-3	TRBD2	once	TRBJ2-1	TGTGCCAGCAGGTCGCTGGCGGGAGGTTTGTATGAGCAGTTCTTC	CASRSLAGGLYEQFF
TRBV12-5	TRBD2	NA	TRBJ2-1	TGTGCTAGTGGTTCCTCCAGGACTAGCGGCCCTTTTGCTGAGCAGTTCTTC	CASGSSRTSGPFAEQFF
TRBV27	TRBD1	NA	TRBJ1-1	TGTGCCAGCAGTTTATCCCGACAGGGTCTGAACACTGAAGCTTTCTTT	CASSLSRQGLNTEAFF
TRBV11-2	TRBD1	NA	TRBJ1-1	TGTGCCAGCAGCAAACCGTACAGGGGTCGGACTGAAGCTTTCTTT	CASSKPYRGRTEAFF
TRBV15	TRBD1	NA	TRBJ1-5	TGTGCCACCAGCGGGGGGACAGGGGACCAGCCCCAGCATTTT	CATSGGTGDQPQHF
TRBV5-6	TRBD2	NA	TRBJ2-7	TGTGCCAGCACCAAGACTAGCGGGTCCTACGAGCAGTACTTC	CASTKTSGSYEQYF
TRBV7-8	TRBD1	NA	TRBJ1-2	TGTGCCAGCAGCCCTACCGGGACAGGGATCGATGGCTACACCTTC	CASSPTGTGIDGYTF
TRBV18	TRBD1	NA	TRBJ2-7	TGTGCCAGCTCCCTCGGACAGGGTCCCTACGAGCAGTACTTC	CASSLGQGPYEQYF
TRBV4-1	NA	NA	TRBJ2-5	TGCGCCAGCAGCCAAGGTACGAGCGACCAAGAGACCCAGTACTTC	CASSQGTSDQETQYF
TRBV24-1	TRBD1	NA	TRBJ1-4	TGTGCCACCAGCCCCGGGGACAGGGCTAATGAAAAACTGTTTTTT	CATSPGDRANEKLFF
TRBV5-1	NA	once	TRBJ1-1	TGCGCCAGCAGCTTGGAGGGATGGGGGCAGGACACTGAAGCTTTCTTT	CASSLEGWGQDTEAFF
TRBV19	TRBD2	NA	TRBJ2-7	TGTGCCAGTAGTGAGACTAGCGGGGGAAACTACGAGCAGTACTTC	CASSETSGGNYEQYF
TRBV24-1	NA	NA	TRBJ2-3	TGTGCCACCAGTGATCACCGACTGGGCACAGATACGCAGTATTTT	CATSDHRLGTDTQYF
TRBV5-1	TRBD1	NA	TRBJ1-3	TGCGCCAGCAGCCCGAACCCCGACAGGGAGGGAAACACCATATATTTT	CASSPNPDREGNTIYF
TRBV5-5	TRBD1	NA	TRBJ1-4	TGTGCCAGCAGCTTGGCCGGGGGACAGGGAGGAGAAAAACTGTTTTTT	CASSLAGGQGGEKLFF
TRBV5-6	NA	NA	TRBJ2-3	TGTGCCAGCAGCTCCGGTGCGGGACTCACAGATACGCAGTATTTT	CASSSGAGLTDTQYF
TRBV29-1	TRBD1	NA	TRBJ2-7	TGCAGCGTAAGCCGCGGGACAGGGGGCCTGGAGCAGTACTTC	CSVSRGTGGLEQYF
TRBV6-5	TRBD1	NA	TRBJ2-4	TGTGCCGGACAGGGGACAGCCAAAAACATTCAGTACTTC	CAGQGTAKNIQYF
TRBV9	NA	NA	TRBJ1-3	TGTGCCAGCAGCGCGACAAGCTCTGGAAACACCATATATTTT	CASSATSSGNTIYF
TRBV9	NA	NA	TRBJ2-7	TGTGCCAGCAGCGTAGGAACAGGTAGCTCCTACGAGCAGTACTTC	CASSVGTGSSYEQYF
TRBV2	TRBD1	NA	TRBJ2-5	TGTGCCAGCCGTAATAGACAGGGCCAAGAGACCCAGTACTTC	CASRNRQGQETQYF
TRBV7-9	NA	NA	TRBJ2-7	TGTGCCAGCAGCTTAACAATCTACGAGCAGTACTTC	CASSLTIYEQYF
TRBV27	NA	NA	TRBJ2-3	TGTGCCAGCAGTACCCCGCCTCAGGGATCGGTTACGCAGTATTTT	CASSTPPQGSVTQYF
TRBV13	TRBD1	NA	TRBJ2-3	TGTGCCAGCAGCTCCGGACAGGGGGACACAGATACGCAGTATTTT	CASSSGQGDTDTQYF
TRBV11-2	TRBD1	NA	TRBJ2-7	TGTGCCAGCAGCCCCCCAGGACAGGGGAAATACGAGCAGTACTTC	CASSPPGQGKYEQYF
TRBV5-8	TRBD2	NA	TRBJ2-1	TGTGCCAGCAGCTTCCGGCGGGAGAGGTGGTATGAGCAGTTCTTC	CASSFRRERWYEQFF
TRBV15	TRBD2	NA	TRBJ2-3	TGTGCCACCAGCAGAGATATCGGGACTAGGCAAGATACGCAGTATTTT	CATSRDIGTRQDTQYF
TRBV5-1	NA	NA	TRBJ2-3	TGCGCCAGCAGCTTTGCACTGGGCACAGATACGCAGTATTTT	CASSFALGTDTQYF
TRBV5-6	TRBD1	NA	TRBJ1-1	TGTGCCAGCAGCTTGGCTGGGGGACAGGGGGCGAACACTGAAGCTTTCTTT	CASSLAGGQGANTEAFF
TRBV5-4	TRBD1	NA	TRBJ1-1	TGTGCCAGCAGCTTGGCGGACAGGGGGGTTGAAGCTTTCTTT	CASSLADRGVEAFF
TRBV15	TRBD2	NA	TRBJ2-7	TGTGCCACCAGTTTCACTAGCGCGACCTCCTACGAGCAGTACTTC	CATSFTSATSYEQYF
TRBV5-1	TRBD2	NA	TRBJ2-2	TGCGCCAGCAGCTACCGACTAGCGTACACCGGGGAGCTGTTTTTT	CASSYRLAYTGELFF
TRBV23-1	TRBD2	NA	TRBJ2-3	TGCGCCAGCAGTCGGGCGGGAGCTTTCACAGATACGCAGTATTTT	CASSRAGAFTDTQYF
TRBV6-2/TRBV6-3	NA	NA	TRBJ1-5	TGTGCCAGCAGTTACTCCCCACGGGTCAGAAAAAAAAATCAGCCCCAGCATTTT	CASSYSPRVRKKNQPQHF
TRBV20-1	NA	NA	TRBJ2-2	TGCAGTGCTAGTTCTATTACTGCACAGGACGGGGAGCTGTTTTTT	CSASSITAQDGELFF
TRBV7-9	TRBD2	NA	TRBJ2-7	TGTGCCAGCAGCTCCAGAGCAAGCGGGAGCTCCTACGAGCAGTACTTC	CASSSRASGSSYEQYF
TRBV7-6	TRBD1	NA	TRBJ2-7	TGTGCCAGCAGCGCGGGGACAGGGAAGTCGTACGAGCAGTACTTC	CASSAGTGKSYEQYF
TRBV5-8	NA	NA	TRBJ1-5	TGTGCCAGCAGCTTGAGACACCCACAGCCCCAGCATTTT	CASSLRHPQPQHF
TRBV7-3	TRBD2	NA	TRBJ2-1	TGTGCCAGCAGCTTAGGACTAGCCGCCTACAATGAGCAGTTCTTC	CASSLGLAAYNEQFF
TRBV29-1	TRBD1	once	TRBJ1-1	TGCAGCGTTGAAGAGGAAGGACAGGGGAAAGCTTTCTTT	CSVEEEGQGKAFF
TRBV11-3	NA	NA	TRBJ2-7	TGTGCCAGCAGCGCCAGCGTTGGGTCCTACGAGCAGTACTTC	CASSASVGSYEQYF
TRBV7-2	NA	NA	TRBJ1-1	TGTGCCAGCAGCTTAGCGGGTTACAGGCCTCCGGGCACTGAAGCTTTCTTT	CASSLAGYRPPGTEAFF
TRBV5-1	NA	few	TRBJ1-5	TGCGCCAGCAGCCCGGACAGTCTTGGACAGCCCCAGCATTTT	CASSPDSLGQPQHF
TRBV5-4	TRBD1	NA	TRBJ2-7	TGTGCCAGCAGCTTGGCCAGAGACAGGGCCTACGAGCAGTACTTC	CASSLARDRAYEQYF
TRBV5-4	TRBD1	NA	TRBJ1-1	TGTGCCAGCAGCGGGACAGGGTTATTGAACACTGAAGCTTTCTTT	CASSGTGLLNTEAFF
TRBV28	NA	NA	TRBJ2-1	TGTGCCAGCAGTTTAAGGGGGGGGCGCGAGAATGAGCAGTTCTTC	CASSLRGGRENEQFF
TRBV4-1	TRBD1	NA	TRBJ2-1	TGCGCCAGCAGCCAAGTGGAGGGGCAGGGGGCCCACAATGAGCAGTTCTTC	CASSQVEGQGAHNEQFF